The rows below give T cell receptor beta chains drawn from one sample of a study of radiation and T cells in renal cell carcinoma. The data were produced by immunoSEQ multiplex PCR, yet TCRdb's version contains in-frame clones alone and is incomplete. Among some 22,000 clones listed, approximately 80% were seen once. This material consisted of blood, taken from a patient whose treatment included radiotherapy and nephrectomy. The receptors originated from a man in his sixties with renal cell carcinoma. The CDR3 runs from the conserved cysteine through the conserved F or W. The D gene is left open where the match is weak. Clone size is stated in some rows and not others, as once, few, many or a class when expanded.

>TRBJ2-7|TRBD2|TRBV4-2|medium-sized
TGTGCCAGCCAAGGGACTAGCGGGTCTACCTACGAGCAGTACTTC
CASQGTSGSTYEQYF
>TRBJ2-5|-|TRBV6-6|-
TGTGCCAGCAGTTACTCCTGGACTCGTCAAGAGACCCAGTACTTC
CASSYSWTRQETQYF
>TRBJ1-2|TRBD1|TRBV7-9|once
TGTGCCAGCAGCATCGGACAGGCATCCTATGGCTACACCTTC
CASSIGQASYGYTF
>TRBJ1-5|-|TRBV7-2|-
TGTGCCAGCAGCTTTACAGGGAGCCAGCCCCAGCATTTT
CASSFTGSQPQHF
>TRBJ2-2|-|TRBV12-5|-
TGTGCTAGTGGTTTGGTCCCCGGGGAGCTGTTTTTT
CASGLVPGELFF
>TRBJ2-4|-|TRBV1|once
TGCACCAGCAGCCCTGTTCGGGGACTAGCGGGAGCGGAGGACATTCAGTACTTC
CTSSPVRGLAGAEDIQYF
>TRBJ2-7|-|TRBV7-2|-
TGTGCCAGCAGCCCCGTCCTCTACGAGCAGTACTTC
CASSPVLYEQYF
>TRBJ2-6|-|TRBV7-3|-
TGTGCCAGCAGCGCCCCGCAGGGATCTGGGGCCAACGTCCTGACTTTC
CASSAPQGSGANVLTF
>TRBJ2-3|-|TRBV6-5|few
TGTGCCAGCAGTTACTCCTCAGGTCTAACAGATACGCAGTATTTT
CASSYSSGLTDTQYF
>TRBJ1-1|-|TRBV29-1|once
TGCAGCGTCCGGGGGGGTAACACTGAAGCTTTCTTT
CSVRGGNTEAFF
>TRBJ1-2|-|TRBV18|-
TGTGCCAGCTCACCAGGGAACTATGGCTACACCTTC
CASSPGNYGYTF
>TRBJ2-2|TRBD1|TRBV12-5|-
TGTGCTAGTGGTCTGACAGGGGCGCGGGGGGAGCTGTTTTTT
CASGLTGARGELFF
>TRBJ2-5|TRBD1|TRBV5-1|-
TGCGCCAGCAGCTTGCTGGGACAGGGGCGGGAAGAGACCCAGTACTTC
CASSLLGQGREETQYF
>TRBJ1-2|-|TRBV7-9|-
TGTGCCAGCAGCGAGACAGATCATGGCTACACCTTC
CASSETDHGYTF
>TRBJ2-1|TRBD2|TRBV7-2|-
TGTGCCAGCAGCTTAACGGGAACTAGCGGGAGATTAAGTGAGCAGTTCTTC
CASSLTGTSGRLSEQFF
>TRBJ2-3|TRBD2|TRBV10-3|-
TGTGCCATCAGTGACCAGCGGGGGGGCACAGATACGCAGTATTTT
CAISDQRGGTDTQYF
>TRBJ2-5|-|TRBV7-9|-
TGTGCCAGCAGCTCTAGCTCGGAGACCCAGTACTTC
CASSSSSETQYF
>TRBJ2-6|-|TRBV30|-
TGTGCCTGGAGTACGGGGGCCAACGTCCTGACTTTC
CAWSTGANVLTF
>TRBJ2-1|-|TRBV27|-
TGTGCCAGCACCCTGAGGGGGGTAAACAATGAGCAGTTCTTC
CASTLRGVNNEQFF
>TRBJ1-1|-|TRBV2|few
TGTGCCAGCAGTGTCTTGACTGAAGCTTTCTTT
CASSVLTEAFF
>TRBJ1-2|-|TRBV11-2|-
TGTGCCAGCAGCTTGGAGGGGGACTATGGCTACACCTTC
CASSLEGDYGYTF
>TRBJ2-3|-|TRBV21-1|-
TGTGCCAGCAGCAGGTTAGATACGCAGTATTTT
CASSRLDTQYF
>TRBJ1-1|-|TRBV5-6|-
TGTGCCAGCAGTTACCCCGACGTTCGGACTGAAGCTTTCTTT
CASSYPDVRTEAFF
>TRBJ2-3|-|TRBV7-6|-
TGTGCCAGCAGCTTAAATCTGGTCGCGGATACGCAGTATTTT
CASSLNLVADTQYF
>TRBJ2-2|TRBD1|TRBV11-3|-
TGTGCCAGCAGCTCCCGGGGACAGTCCGCCGGGGAGCTGTTTTTT
CASSSRGQSAGELFF
>TRBJ1-2|-|TRBV7-8|-
TGTGCCAGCAGCTTAGCCCTAAACTATGGCTACACCTTC
CASSLALNYGYTF
>TRBJ1-2|TRBD1|TRBV7-6|-
TGTGCCAGCAGCGACCCGGGACAGGGCGTCTATGGCTACACCTTC
CASSDPGQGVYGYTF